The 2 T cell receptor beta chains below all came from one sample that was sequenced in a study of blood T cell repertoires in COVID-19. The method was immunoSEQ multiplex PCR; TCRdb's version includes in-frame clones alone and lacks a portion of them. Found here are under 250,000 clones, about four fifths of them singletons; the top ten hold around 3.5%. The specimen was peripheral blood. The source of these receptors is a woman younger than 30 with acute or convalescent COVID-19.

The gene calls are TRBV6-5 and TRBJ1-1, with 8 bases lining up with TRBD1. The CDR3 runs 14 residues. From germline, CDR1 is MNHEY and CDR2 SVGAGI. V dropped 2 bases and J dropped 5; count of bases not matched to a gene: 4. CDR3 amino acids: CASSYRDRWTEAFF. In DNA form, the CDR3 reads TGTGCCAGCAGTTACAGGGACAGGTGGACTGAAGCTTTCTTT.

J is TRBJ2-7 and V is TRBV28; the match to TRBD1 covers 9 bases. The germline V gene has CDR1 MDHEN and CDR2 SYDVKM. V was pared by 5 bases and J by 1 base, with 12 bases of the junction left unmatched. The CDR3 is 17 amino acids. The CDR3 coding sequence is TGTGCCAGCAGTGGGGGACAGGGCGTCTATGGGTCCTACGAGCAGTACTTC. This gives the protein CASSGGQGVYGSYEQYF.